This T cell receptor beta chain was recorded in a study of cytomegalovirus exposure and HLA in healthy donors. Remarks on this clone: The target antigen is unknown.

Findings of the study overall: One cluster of highly shared sequence variants probably arose as a sequencing artifact.

Amplification used 60 Vbeta primers and 13 Jbeta primers. Assay used: immunoSEQ multiplex PCR; TCRdb lists only in-frame clones, some missing. The repertoire consists of over 50,000 clones, with around 83% occurring once and the leading ten covering around 1.7%. This CDR3 contains 17 residues. Germline lookup yields CDR1 SGHDT and CDR2 YYEEEE. Trimming pared 6 bases from V and 1 base from J, leaving 22 bases between. This clonotype was obtained from a man aged 35 to 55 in good health and CMV-seronegative. The sequenced sample consisted of PBMCs. This chain links TRBV5-6 with TRBJ2-5; D may be TRBD1 (5 bases). CDR3 loop: CASTPGRALLFQETQYF. As DNA, the CDR3 is TGTGCCAGCACCCCGGGCAGGGCCCTACTTTTCCAAGAGACCCAGTACTTC.